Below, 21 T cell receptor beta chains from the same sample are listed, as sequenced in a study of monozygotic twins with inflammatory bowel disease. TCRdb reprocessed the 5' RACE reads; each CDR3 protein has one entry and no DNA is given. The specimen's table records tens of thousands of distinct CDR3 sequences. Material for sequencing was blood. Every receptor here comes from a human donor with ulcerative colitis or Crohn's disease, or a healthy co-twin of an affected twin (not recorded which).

The CDR3 reads CASTRLVGSYEQYF. The genes are TRBV3-1 and TRBJ2-7; TCRdb indicates TRBD2, and absent DNA this call remains unverified. This CDR3 comprises 14 residues. From germline, CDR1 is LGHDT and CDR2 YNNKEL (reference sequence).

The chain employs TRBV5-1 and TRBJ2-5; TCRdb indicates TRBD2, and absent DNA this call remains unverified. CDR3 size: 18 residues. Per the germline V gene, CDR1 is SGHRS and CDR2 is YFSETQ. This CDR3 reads CASSHGTSGHPIQETQYF.

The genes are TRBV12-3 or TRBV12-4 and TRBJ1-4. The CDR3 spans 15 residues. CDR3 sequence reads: CASSFGGREWEKLFF.

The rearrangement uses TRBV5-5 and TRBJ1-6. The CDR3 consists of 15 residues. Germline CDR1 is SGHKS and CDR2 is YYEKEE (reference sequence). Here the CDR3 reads CASSLGRAANSPLHF.

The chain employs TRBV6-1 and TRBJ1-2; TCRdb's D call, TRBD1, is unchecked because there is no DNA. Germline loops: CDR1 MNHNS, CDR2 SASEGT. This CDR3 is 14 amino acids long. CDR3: CASNREANPYGYTF.

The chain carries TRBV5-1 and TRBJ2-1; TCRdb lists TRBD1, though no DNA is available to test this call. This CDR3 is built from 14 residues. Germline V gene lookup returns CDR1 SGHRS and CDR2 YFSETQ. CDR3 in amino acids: CASSLAFRGNEQFF.

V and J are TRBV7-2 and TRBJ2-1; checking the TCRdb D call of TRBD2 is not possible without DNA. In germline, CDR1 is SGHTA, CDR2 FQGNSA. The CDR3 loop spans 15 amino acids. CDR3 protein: CASSQSGGGYNEQFF.

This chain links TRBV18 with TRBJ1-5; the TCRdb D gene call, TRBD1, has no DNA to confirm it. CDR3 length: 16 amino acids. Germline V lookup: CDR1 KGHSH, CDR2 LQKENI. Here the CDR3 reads CASSPDRGTVNQPQHF.

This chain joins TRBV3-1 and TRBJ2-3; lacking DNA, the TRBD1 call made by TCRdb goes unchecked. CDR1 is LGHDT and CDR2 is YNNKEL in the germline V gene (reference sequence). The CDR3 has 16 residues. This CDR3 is CASRPWTGAGTDTQYF.

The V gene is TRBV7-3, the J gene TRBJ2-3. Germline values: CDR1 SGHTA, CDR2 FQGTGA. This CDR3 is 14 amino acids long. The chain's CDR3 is CASSVSGGADTQYF.

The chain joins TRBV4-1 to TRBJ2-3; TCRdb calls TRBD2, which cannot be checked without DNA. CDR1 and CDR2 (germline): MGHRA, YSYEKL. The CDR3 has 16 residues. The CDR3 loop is CASSQESSGGGDTQYF.

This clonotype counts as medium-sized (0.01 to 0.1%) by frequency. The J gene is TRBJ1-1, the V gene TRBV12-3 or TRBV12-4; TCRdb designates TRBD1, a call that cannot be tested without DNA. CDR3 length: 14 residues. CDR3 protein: CASRGQGASAEAFF.

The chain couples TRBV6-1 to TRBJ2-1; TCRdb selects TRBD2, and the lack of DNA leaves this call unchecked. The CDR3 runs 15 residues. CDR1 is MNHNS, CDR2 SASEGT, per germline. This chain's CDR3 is CASIAGGTSYNEQFF.

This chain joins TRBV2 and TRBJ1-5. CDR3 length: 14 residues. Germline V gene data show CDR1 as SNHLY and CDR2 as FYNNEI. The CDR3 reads CASSESTPNQPQHF.

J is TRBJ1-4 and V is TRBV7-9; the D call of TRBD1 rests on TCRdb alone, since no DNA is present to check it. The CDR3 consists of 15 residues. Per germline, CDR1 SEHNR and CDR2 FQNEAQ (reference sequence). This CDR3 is CASSPRNRPNEKLFF.

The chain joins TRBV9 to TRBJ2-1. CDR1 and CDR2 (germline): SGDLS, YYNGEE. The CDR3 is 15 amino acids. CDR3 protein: CASSVQGRAYNEQFF. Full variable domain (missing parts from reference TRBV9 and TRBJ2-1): DSGVTQTPKHLITATGQRVTLRCSPRSGDLSVYWYQQSLDQGLQFLIQYYNGEERAKGNILERFSAQQFPDLHSELNLSSLELGDSALYFCASSVQGRAYNEQFFGPGTRLTVL.

The CDR3 loop reads CASSLAAWDGYTF. The V gene is TRBV7-2, the J gene TRBJ1-2. From germline, CDR1 is SGHTA and CDR2 FQGNSA. This CDR3 has 13 amino acids.

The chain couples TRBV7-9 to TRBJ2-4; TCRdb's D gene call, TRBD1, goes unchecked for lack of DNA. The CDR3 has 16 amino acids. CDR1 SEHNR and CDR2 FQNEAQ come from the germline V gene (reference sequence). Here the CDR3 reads CASSLGQGLVKNIQYF.

CDR3: CASSPDRDLNTGELFF. V gene TRBV5-1 combines with J gene TRBJ2-2; TCRdb returns TRBD1, unconfirmable since there is no DNA. Looked up from germline, CDR1 is SGHRS and CDR2 is YFSETQ. CDR3 length equals 16 residues.

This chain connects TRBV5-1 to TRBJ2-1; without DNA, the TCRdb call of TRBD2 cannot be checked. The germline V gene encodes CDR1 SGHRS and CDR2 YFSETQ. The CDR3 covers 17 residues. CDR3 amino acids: CASSLAVGSGGLWEQFF.

CDR3 in amino acids: CASSAEYEQYF. This rearrangement joins TRBV2 to TRBJ2-7. From germline, CDR1 is SNHLY and CDR2 FYNNEI. This CDR3 has 11 amino acids.